The rows below give T cell receptor beta chains drawn from one sample of a study of vaccination and CD4 T cells after COVID-19. TCRdb re-analysed the PCR reads in MiXCR, keeping a single row per CDR3 protein. In the table there are around 18,000 distinct CDR3 sequences, around 43% of which are singletons. Their antigens remain unidentified. The specimen was CD4+ T cells from blood, cultured in vitro, collected about 7 months after SARS-CoV-2 vaccination. These receptors were obtained from a human donor who had recovered from COVID-19. Each CDR3 is given with its conserved first and last residue. Each record gives: D gene, J gene, V gene, clone size, CDR3 protein, CDR3 DNA. A D gene is named only where the DNA matches it firmly. Clone size is not always given. Where it is, it says once, few, many or a class for expanded clones.

>-|TRBJ1-2|TRBV20-1|medium-sized
CSARDSGRHYGYTF
TGCAGTGCTAGAGATTCGGGCCGACACTATGGCTACACCTTC
>-|TRBJ2-5|TRBV7-9|few
CASSLGEAPKYF
TGTGCCAGCAGCTTAGGGGAGGCCCCAAAGTACTTC
>TRBD1|TRBJ1-4|TRBV7-9|-
CASSFTQGEELFF
TGTGCCAGCAGCTTTACACAGGGGGAAGAACTGTTTTTT
>TRBD1|TRBJ2-5|TRBV28|few
CASTPLDRAAETQYF
TGTGCCAGCACGCCTCTGGACAGGGCGGCGGAGACCCAGTACTTC
>TRBD2|TRBJ2-1|TRBV20-1|medium-sized
CSAAKPGLALKGNEQFF
TGCAGTGCCGCAAAACCGGGACTAGCGCTCAAGGGCAATGAGCAGTTCTTC
>-|TRBJ2-7|TRBV27|few
CASSSDGTPGYEQYF
TGTGCCAGCAGTTCAGACGGGACTCCCGGCTACGAGCAGTACTTC
>-|TRBJ2-5|TRBV18|few
CASSRYQETQYF
TGTGCCAGCTCACGATACCAAGAGACCCAGTACTTC
>-|TRBJ1-5|TRBV7-2|-
CASSFSLQPQHF
TGTGCCAGCAGCTTTAGTCTCCAGCCCCAGCATTTT
>-|TRBJ2-1|TRBV21-1|-
CASSKVEEREVRGEQFF
TGTGCCAGCAGCAAAGTGGAGGAGAGGGAGGTGAGGGGTGAGCAGTTCTTC
>TRBD1|TRBJ1-5|TRBV6-1|once
CASSPTYRGEQPQHF
TGTGCCAGCAGTCCAACCTACAGGGGGGAACAGCCCCAGCATTTT
>-|TRBJ1-1|TRBV20-1|few
CSARGTGTVNTEAFF
TGCAGTGCTAGAGGGACCGGGACCGTGAACACTGAAGCTTTCTTT
>TRBD2|TRBJ2-5|TRBV5-4|few
CASRPGLAGGRETQYF
TGTGCCAGCAGACCGGGACTAGCCGGAGGAAGGGAGACCCAGTACTTC
>-|TRBJ1-6|TRBV18|-
CASSPTTRGGPLHF
TGTGCCAGCTCCCCGACAACTAGAGGGGGACCCCTCCACTTT
>-|TRBJ1-2|TRBV7-2|-
CASSQDAYGYTF
TGTGCCAGCAGCCAAGACGCGTATGGCTACACCTTC
>-|TRBJ1-5|TRBV6-5|-
CASSSRASNQPQHF
TGTGCCAGCAGTTCCCGGGCGAGCAATCAGCCCCAGCATTTT
>-|TRBJ1-5|TRBV7-9|-
CASSLNSNQPQHF
TGTGCCAGCAGCTTAAATAGCAATCAGCCCCAGCATTTT
>-|TRBJ2-5|TRBV2|-
CASNRFLETQYF
TGTGCCAGCAATAGGTTTTTAGAGACCCAGTACTTC
>-|TRBJ1-1|TRBV7-2|few
CASSFGSSQATEAFF
TGTGCCAGCAGCTTCGGTTCGTCTCAGGCCACTGAAGCTTTCTTT
>-|TRBJ1-2|TRBV6-2/TRBV6-3|-
CASRPTGQRHGYTF
TGTGCCAGCAGACCAACCGGACAACGCCATGGCTACACCTTC
>TRBD2|TRBJ2-5|TRBV7-6|-
CASSAYSGPGLAGWYQETQYF
TGTGCCAGCAGCGCATATTCGGGGCCGGGACTAGCGGGATGGTACCAAGAGACCCAGTACTTC
>TRBD1|TRBJ2-2|TRBV6-1|-
CASRAGQGSPGELFF
TGTGCCAGCAGAGCGGGACAGGGGTCTCCCGGGGAGCTGTTTTTT
>-|TRBJ1-6|TRBV2|-
CASSVGVDSPLHF
TGTGCCAGCAGCGTGGGGGTGGATTCACCCCTCCACTTT
>TRBD2|TRBJ2-5|TRBV18|-
CASSPPVLAGNNRVEETQYF
TGTGCCAGCTCACCACCTGTACTAGCGGGGAATAACCGGGTCGAAGAGACCCAGTACTTC
>TRBD2|TRBJ2-3|TRBV5-4|-
CASSLGAGGTDTQYF
TGTGCCAGCAGCTTAGGAGCGGGGGGCACAGATACGCAGTATTTT
>TRBD2|TRBJ2-7|TRBV20-1|-
CSARDKSSGGSEQYF
TGCAGTGCTAGAGATAAATCGTCGGGAGGGTCCGAGCAGTACTTC
>TRBD1|TRBJ2-1|TRBV4-1|-
CASSQGQGLGEQFF
TGCGCCAGCAGCCAGGGACAGGGGCTCGGCGAGCAGTTCTTC
>-|TRBJ1-2|TRBV5-4|few
CASSLVDNYGYTF
TGTGCCAGCAGCTTGGTAGATAACTATGGCTACACCTTC
>-|TRBJ2-7|TRBV2|once
CASSEGVKGTHF
TGTGCCAGCAGTGAAGGAGTAAAGGGGACACACTTC
>-|TRBJ1-2|TRBV20-1|few
CSAKQGRAYGYTF
TGCAGTGCGAAACAGGGTAGGGCCTATGGCTACACCTTC
>TRBD1|TRBJ2-7|TRBV20-1|-
CSARDPGQGYSDEQYF
TGCAGTGCTAGAGATCCGGGACAGGGGTATAGCGACGAGCAGTACTTC
>TRBD1|TRBJ1-2|TRBV7-9|-
CASSSRDRSDGYTF
TGTGCCAGCAGCTCCCGGGACAGGAGCGATGGCTACACCTTC
>TRBD1|TRBJ1-1|TRBV11-3|-
CASSLGQSYTEAFF
TGTGCCAGCAGCTTGGGACAGTCCTACACTGAAGCTTTCTTT
>TRBD2|TRBJ2-7|TRBV20-1|-
CSAPRGSGLGEQYF
TGCAGTGCCCCGCGCGGGAGTGGGTTGGGGGAGCAGTACTTC
>-|TRBJ2-7|TRBV6-5|-
CASSYSARDSTYEQYF
TGTGCCAGCAGTTACTCCGCTAGGGACTCGACCTACGAGCAGTACTTC
>-|TRBJ2-1|TRBV7-3|once
CASSTNPGDFNEQFF
TGTGCCAGCAGCACAAACCCAGGCGACTTTAATGAGCAGTTCTTC
>-|TRBJ2-7|TRBV7-8|few
CASSLVADLLNQYF
TGTGCCAGCAGCTTAGTAGCGGATCTGCTCAATCAGTACTTC
>-|TRBJ1-2|TRBV19|few
CASSPDTNYGYTF
TGTGCCAGTTCACCCGATACTAACTATGGCTACACCTTC
>TRBD1|TRBJ2-7|TRBV7-9|-
CASSLAQGAREQYF
TGTGCCAGCAGCTTAGCACAGGGGGCGCGGGAGCAGTACTTC
>-|TRBJ2-3|TRBV6-1|-
CASSAGLLSTDTQYF
TGTGCCAGCAGCGCGGGACTCCTCAGCACAGATACGCAGTATTTT
>-|TRBJ2-7|TRBV15|-
CATSRLASRSYEQYF
TGTGCCACCAGCAGACTAGCGTCTCGGTCCTACGAGCAGTACTTC
>-|TRBJ2-2|TRBV21-1|-
CGPRHGTSGTRGGELFF
TGTGGCCCCCGACACGGGACTAGCGGGACTCGTGGCGGGGAGCTGTTTTTT
>TRBD2|TRBJ2-5|TRBV19|-
CASSIGTSGRPGETQYF
TGTGCCAGTAGTATAGGAACTAGCGGGAGGCCCGGGGAGACCCAGTACTTC
>-|TRBJ1-2|TRBV7-9|-
CASSLLDPRLNYGYTF
TGTGCCAGCAGCTTACTGGACCCGAGACTCAACTATGGCTACACCTTC
>-|TRBJ1-2|TRBV12-3/TRBV12-4|-
CASSRARQRGYTF
TGTGCCAGCAGTCGCGCACGACAGAGAGGCTACACCTTC
>-|TRBJ2-5|TRBV5-1|-
CASSLGGAGQETQYF
TGCGCCAGCAGCTTGGGCGGGGCGGGCCAAGAGACCCAGTACTTC
>TRBD2|TRBJ2-5|TRBV6-1|-
CASRPSGGEETQYF
TGTGCCAGCAGGCCTAGCGGGGGGGAAGAGACCCAGTACTTC
>-|TRBJ2-5|TRBV6-1|-
CASSELRETQYF
TGTGCCAGCAGTGAACTCCGAGAGACCCAGTACTTC
>TRBD2|TRBJ2-5|TRBV6-1|few
CASRPSGGSETQYF
TGTGCCAGCAGACCTAGCGGGGGGTCAGAGACCCAGTACTTC
>-|TRBJ2-3|TRBV6-1|-
CASSQDRDRDTQYF
TGTGCCAGCAGTCAGGACAGAGACAGAGATACGCAGTATTTT
>TRBD2|TRBJ2-5|TRBV7-2|few
CASSLGGGAWETQYF
TGTGCCAGCAGCTTAGGCGGGGGGGCATGGGAGACCCAGTACTTC
>-|TRBJ1-2|TRBV7-3|-
CASSFKFRIGGTYGYTF
TGTGCCAGCAGCTTTAAATTCCGGATCGGGGGGACCTATGGCTACACCTTC
>-|TRBJ2-3|TRBV7-2|-
CASSLSRGGDTQYF
TGTGCCAGCAGCTTAAGCAGGGGTGGAGATACGCAGTATTTT
>TRBD1|TRBJ1-6|TRBV6-5|-
CASSWTGMGGNSPLHF
TGTGCCAGCAGTTGGACAGGCATGGGTGGGAATTCACCCCTCCACTTT
>-|TRBJ1-1|TRBV6-1|-
CASSPILNTEAFF
TGTGCCAGCAGCCCGATCTTGAACACTGAAGCTTTCTTT
>-|TRBJ1-5|TRBV20-1|-
CSARETGNQPQHF
TGCAGTGCTAGAGAGACAGGCAATCAGCCCCAGCATTTT